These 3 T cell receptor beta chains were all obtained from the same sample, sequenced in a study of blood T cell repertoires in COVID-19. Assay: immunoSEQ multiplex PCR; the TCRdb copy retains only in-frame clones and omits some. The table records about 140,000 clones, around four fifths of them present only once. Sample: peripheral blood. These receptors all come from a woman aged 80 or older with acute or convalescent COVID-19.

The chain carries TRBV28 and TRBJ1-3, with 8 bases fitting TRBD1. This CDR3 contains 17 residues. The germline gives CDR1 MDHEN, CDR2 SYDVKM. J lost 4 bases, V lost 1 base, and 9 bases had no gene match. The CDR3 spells CASSLSLAGGSGNTIYF. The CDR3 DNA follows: TGTGCCAGCAGTTTATCCTTGGCAGGGGGCAGCGGAAACACCATATATTTT. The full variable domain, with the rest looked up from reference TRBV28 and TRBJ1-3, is DVKVTQSSRYLVKRTGEKVFLECVQDMDHENMFWYRQDPGLGLRLIYFSYDVKMKEKGDIPEGYSVSREKKERFSLILESASTNQTSMYLCASSLSLAGGSGNTIYFGEGSWLTVV.

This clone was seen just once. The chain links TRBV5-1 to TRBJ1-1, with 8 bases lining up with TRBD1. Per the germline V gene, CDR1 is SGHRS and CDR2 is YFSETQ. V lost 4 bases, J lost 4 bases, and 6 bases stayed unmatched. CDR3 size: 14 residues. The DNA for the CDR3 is TGCGCCAGCAGCGATCAGGGGGCGCCCACTGAAGCTTTCTTT. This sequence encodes CASSDQGAPTEAFF.

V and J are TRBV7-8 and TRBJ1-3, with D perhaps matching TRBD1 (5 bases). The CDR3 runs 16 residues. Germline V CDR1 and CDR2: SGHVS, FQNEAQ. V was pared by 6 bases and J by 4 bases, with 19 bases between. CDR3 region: CASSHTGGRGGNTIYF. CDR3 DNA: TGTGCCAGCAGTCACACGGGCGGGAGGGGAGGAAACACCATATATTTT.